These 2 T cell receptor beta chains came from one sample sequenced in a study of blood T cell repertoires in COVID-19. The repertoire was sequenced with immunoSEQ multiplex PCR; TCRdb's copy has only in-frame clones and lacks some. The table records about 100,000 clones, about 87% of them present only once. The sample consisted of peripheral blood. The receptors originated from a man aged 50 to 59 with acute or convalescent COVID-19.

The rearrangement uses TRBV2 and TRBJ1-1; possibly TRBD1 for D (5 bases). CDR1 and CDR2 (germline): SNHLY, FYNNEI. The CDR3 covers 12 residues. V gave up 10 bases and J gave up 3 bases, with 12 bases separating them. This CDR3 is CATVGGDTEAFF. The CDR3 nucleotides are TGTGCCACCGTCGGAGGGGACACTGAAGCTTTCTTT.

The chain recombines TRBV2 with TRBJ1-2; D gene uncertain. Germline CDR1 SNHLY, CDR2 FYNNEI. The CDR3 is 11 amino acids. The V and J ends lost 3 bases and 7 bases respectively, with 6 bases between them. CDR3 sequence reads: CASSDGSGYTF. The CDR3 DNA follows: TGTGCCAGCAGTGATGGGAGTGGCTACACCTTC.